In this sample, the clone carrying this TCR beta chain turned up a few times. Its cognate antigen is unknown. The sample is drawn from a study of blood T cells in healthy people across ages. Study observations and caveats: Across the age range, TCR beta diversity per million T cells fell in a roughly linear way.

Then a second PCR, running roughly 6 to 12 cycles, was carried out with a sample-barcoded 5' primer and a J-beta primer mix. In TCRdb, the 5' RACE reads were re-called with MiXCR into one record per CDR3 protein. The sample lists hundreds of thousands of distinct CDR3 sequences; 40% to 45% were seen once. Germline trimming cut 7 bases from V and 7 bases from J; bases unmatched to any gene: 12. This CDR3 is built from 16 residues. Per-sample PBMC isolation yielded at least 6 million cells. Per sample, at least 6 micrograms of total RNA were extracted. V usage is TRBV12-3 or TRBV12-4 and J usage is TRBJ1-6; 8 nucleotides align to TRBD1. The clonotype comes from a man older than 75 in good health. Sequenced input: blood. DNA for the CDR3: TGTGCCAGCAATCCATCGGACAGGGAAAGGAATTCACCCCTCCACTTT. As protein: CASNPSDRERNSPLHF.